This T cell receptor (beta chain) was recovered during a study of T cell responses to AZD1222 COVID-19 vaccine. Study results and limitations: When two AZD1222 doses had been given, Spike-specific TCR breadth and depth rose. Reportedly, nearly half of unique spike TCRs recognized epitopes outside B.1.351/B.1.1.7 mutations.

Comment on this clone: The target antigen is unknown.

Here immunoSEQ multiplex PCR was the method, and the copy in TCRdb shows in-frame clones only, minus some. The sample gives tens of thousands of clones, 75% to 90% of which show up once; roughly 24% is in the top ten. The V and J ends lost 0 bases and 2 bases, in that order; junction bases with no gene match: 7. CDR3 size: 17 residues. Germline V CDR1 and CDR2: SGHKS, YYEKEE (reference sequence). The input for sequencing was peripheral blood, taken on day 0 of AZD1222 vaccination. The TCR originated in an adult in good health. The chain has TRBV5-5 and TRBJ2-5, with 10 nucleotides matching TRBD1. CDR3 in DNA: TGTGCCAGCAGCTTGGCCGGGGACAGGGGAAGGCAAGAGACCCAGTACTTC. Protein sequence: CASSLAGDRGRQETQYF.